The sequence of this T cell receptor beta chain was determined in a study of PD-L1 blockade in urothelial cancer (dated by TCRdb to the late 2010s). In the study overall: All patients started therapy around 2014 and received atezolizumab 1,200 mg intravenously every 3 weeks. About 90% of the 29 patients were identified as males with urothelial cancer of bladder origin, and a prior smoking history was reported by 18 of 29 patients. An ECOG performance status of 0 or 1 was recorded for the patients, and 0 to 3 prior chemotherapy regimens had been received by the patients. Blood samples were analyzed 3 weeks after the start of treatment (second dose) and 6 weeks after the start of treatment. Blood samples gave a median of around 140,000 T cells and 80,000 to 95,000 unique TCRs, with a median clonality of approximately 0.08. The study was an exploratory multi-omic analysis of somatic, immune and clinical correlates of response to PD-L1 blockade with atezolizumab in urothelial cancer. Pretreatment tumor samples, along with matched peripheral blood serially collected before and after atezolizumab treatment, were subjected to TCR sequencing. Durable clinical benefit was defined as progression-free survival longer than 6 months, and TCR features were also tested against progression-free and overall survival. Whole exome sequencing and RNA sequencing of pretreatment tumors were performed alongside TCR sequencing in the same patients. Durable clinical benefit was achieved by nine patients but not by the remaining 20. Twenty-nine patients had pretreatment blood TCR-seq, roughly 25 had at least one posttreatment blood collection, and roughly 25 had tumor TCR-seq. What the research found in general, with its limitations: Small sample size (n ≈ 30) and many exploratory analyses mean the results are intended to be hypothesis-generating. Patients with durable benefit showed greater expansion of tumor-associated TCR clones in peripheral blood 3 weeks after starting treatment (n ≈ 21, p = 0.022). A pretreatment peripheral blood TCR clonality below the median was linked to improved progression-free and overall survival.

The time point label on this specimen signifies: pretreatment peripheral blood. The cohort comprised fewer than 35 patients with locally advanced or metastatic urothelial carcinoma treated at Memorial Sloan Kettering on a trial protocol. Peripheral blood mononuclear cells were collected pretreatment and during treatment, with between 1 and 8 total time points obtained per patient. The Qiagen DNeasy Blood extraction kit was used to purify genomic DNA from total PBMCs and tumor samples. PBMCs were collected pretreatment and during treatment, and were isolated and stored as previously described. The junction shows trimming of 4 bases on V and 5 bases on J, and the gene matches do not reach 5 bases of it. Counted from cysteine to phenylalanine, this CDR3 has 16 amino acids. Of all the DNA, just the CDR3 is kept, 48 bases in frame from base 1. CDR1 KGHSH and CDR2 LQKENI are derived from the germline V gene.

Synthetic TCR analog templates were spiked into each PCR to estimate absolute template abundance from read counts. TCRbeta CDR3 regions were amplified from genomic DNA with bias-controlled V and J gene primers using the immunoSEQ assay. Sequencing of rearranged TCRbeta segments was performed at approximately 20X coverage. Under the source paper's analysis protocol: Clustering was used to correct sequencing errors, and CDR3s were annotated against IMGT so that V, D and J genes could be assigned. Downstream analyses used only productive TCRbeta rearrangements, leaving out any out-of-frame or stop-codon sequences. To compute clonality, Shannon entropy was normalized by the log of the number of unique productive sequences and then subtracted from one. Clones differing between time points or between blood and tumor were identified using Fisher's exact test with Benjamini-Hochberg correction, with an adjusted p below 0.01 applied as the threshold. Drawn from immuneACCESS, this table holds only the in-frame rearrangements with V and J called that TCRdb kept. Clones are partly lost; checked studies trace under half to an unresolved V gene and leave the rest unexplained. Clonal size and the V and J genes are those of that table, whereas D and trimming came from the DNA. This sample gives 48,000 or so clones in total; around 88% of them show up just once. The leading ten clones occupy roughly 14% of the sample.

Concerning this clone itself: The specificity of this receptor is unknown. No qualities accompany the bases; no much larger clone lies one base away.

The chain employs TRBV18 and TRBJ1-6; 10 bases in between match TRBD1. This specimen consisted of PBMCs, obtained around atezolizumab (anti-PD-L1) treatment. The origin of this receptor is a woman aged 55-70 years with urothelial cancer. The CDR3 corresponds to CASSQGQGRNNSPLHF. The nucleotide sequence is TGTGCCAGCTCACAGGGACAGGGGAGAAATAATTCACCCCTCCACTTT.